This T cell receptor (beta chain) came from a study of regulatory T cells in long-lasting Graves disease. About the research overall: Antithyroid drug use was under 3 months in newly diagnosed Graves' patients.

Building the TCR beta libraries relied on iRepertoire HTBI primers, and CDR3 regions underwent Arm-PCR. In TCRdb, the multiplex PCR reads were re-called with MiXCR into one record per CDR3 protein. The sample lists over 300,000 distinct CDR3 sequences, 15% occurring once. About this clonotype: This is likely a read error, given that the CDR3 carries no conserved phenylalanine or tryptophan at its end.

Time point described: newly diagnosed GD, antithyroid drugs for less than 3 months. Researchers made the TCR library from RNA that was extracted from PBMCs. The sequences come from peripheral blood mononuclear cells (PBMCs), collected at new diagnosis, from a patient treated with antithyroid drugs. This clonotype was obtained from a female donor with Graves disease.

CDR3 in DNA: TGTGCCAGCAGCGATAGAAGAAGAGAAGAGACCCAGTACTCC. Translating it yields CASSDRRREETQYS. The V and J genes are TRBV7-6 and TRBJ2-5; unclear D gene. The CDR3 loop spans 14 amino acids. Per the germline V gene, CDR1 is SGHVS and CDR2 is FNYEAQ. V was cut by 5 bases and J by 3 bases, with 13 bases left in between.